Listed below are T cell receptor beta chains from one sample, sequenced in a study of OX40 agonist ivuxolimab in advanced cancers. Data came from immunoSEQ multiplex PCR; TCRdb stores just in-frame clones and leaves some out. This table has roughly 60,000 clones, around 90% appearing once. The sample here was CD4+ or CD8+ T cells sorted from blood, taken in a trial of the OX40 agonist ivuxolimab. These receptors were taken from an adult with an advanced solid tumor such as melanoma, head and neck, liver or kidney cancer. Both conserved end residues are part of each CDR3. D genes are given only for firm matches. Expanded clones get a size class; other rows say once, few or many, or leave the size out.

j_call: TRBJ2-2
v_call: TRBV9
d_call: -
clone_size: -
cdr3_aa: CASSVARTGPGGTGELFF
cdr3_nt: TGTGCCAGCAGCGTAGCTAGAACCGGGCCTGGTGGCACCGGGGAGCTGTTTTTT

j_call: TRBJ2-7
v_call: TRBV6-5
d_call: TRBD2
clone_size: -
cdr3_aa: CASSYGAGDPYEQYF
cdr3_nt: TGTGCCAGCAGTTACGGCGCGGGGGACCCCTACGAGCAGTACTTC

j_call: TRBJ2-5
v_call: TRBV14
d_call: -
clone_size: -
cdr3_aa: CASSQRGTGQETQYF
cdr3_nt: TGTGCCAGCAGCCAACGGGGTACAGGTCAAGAGACCCAGTACTTC

j_call: TRBJ2-7
v_call: TRBV2
d_call: -
clone_size: -
cdr3_aa: CASSEAFSYEQYF
cdr3_nt: TGTGCCAGCAGTGAGGCTTTTAGCTACGAGCAGTACTTC

j_call: TRBJ2-1
v_call: TRBV20-1
d_call: -
clone_size: few
cdr3_aa: CSAPLAVEQFF
cdr3_nt: TGCAGTGCCCCCTTGGCGGTTGAGCAGTTCTTC

j_call: TRBJ2-7
v_call: TRBV10-3
d_call: TRBD1
clone_size: once
cdr3_aa: CAISEPGQVIYEQYF
cdr3_nt: TGTGCCATCAGTGAGCCGGGACAGGTAATCTACGAGCAGTACTTC

j_call: TRBJ2-7
v_call: TRBV7-9
d_call: -
clone_size: -
cdr3_aa: CASSSAWADEQYF
cdr3_nt: TGTGCCAGCAGCTCTGCTTGGGCCGATGAGCAGTACTTC

j_call: TRBJ1-2
v_call: TRBV19
d_call: -
clone_size: -
cdr3_aa: CASSITRANYGYTF
cdr3_nt: TGTGCCAGTAGTATCACCCGGGCAAACTATGGCTACACCTTC

j_call: TRBJ2-7
v_call: TRBV5-1
d_call: -
clone_size: -
cdr3_aa: CASRREGDLYEQYF
cdr3_nt: TGCGCCAGCAGGAGGGAGGGGGACCTCTACGAGCAGTACTTC

j_call: TRBJ2-7
v_call: TRBV7-6
d_call: -
clone_size: -
cdr3_aa: CASSLYGSYEQYF
cdr3_nt: TGTGCCAGCAGCTTGTACGGGAGCTACGAGCAGTACTTC

j_call: TRBJ2-5
v_call: TRBV27
d_call: TRBD2
clone_size: -
cdr3_aa: CASSVTSGRPQETQYF
cdr3_nt: TGTGCCAGCAGTGTGACTAGCGGGAGGCCCCAAGAGACCCAGTACTTC

j_call: TRBJ2-7
v_call: TRBV10-2
d_call: -
clone_size: -
cdr3_aa: CASSEVIGDRSYEQYF
cdr3_nt: TGCGCCAGCAGTGAGGTGATAGGGGATAGGTCCTACGAGCAGTACTTC

j_call: TRBJ1-2
v_call: TRBV2
d_call: TRBD1
clone_size: -
cdr3_aa: CASSESQGPNYGYTF
cdr3_nt: TGTGCCAGCAGTGAATCACAGGGGCCTAACTATGGCTACACCTTC

j_call: TRBJ2-7
v_call: TRBV7-9
d_call: TRBD2
clone_size: -
cdr3_aa: CASSFISGSSHEQYF
cdr3_nt: TGTGCCAGCAGCTTTATTAGCGGGAGTAGCCACGAGCAGTACTTC

j_call: TRBJ2-1
v_call: TRBV5-6
d_call: TRBD2
clone_size: -
cdr3_aa: CASRRGPGLASSDEQFF
cdr3_nt: TGTGCCAGCAGACGAGGGCCGGGACTAGCCTCTAGCGATGAGCAGTTCTTC

j_call: TRBJ1-5
v_call: TRBV9
d_call: -
clone_size: -
cdr3_aa: CASSTGGAGDQPQHF
cdr3_nt: TGTGCCAGCAGCACCGGGGGGGCAGGGGATCAGCCCCAGCATTTT

j_call: TRBJ2-7
v_call: TRBV28
d_call: -
clone_size: -
cdr3_aa: CASSLSRLVDEQYF
cdr3_nt: TGTGCCAGCAGTTTATCCCGACTAGTAGACGAGCAGTACTTC

j_call: TRBJ2-3
v_call: TRBV27
d_call: -
clone_size: -
cdr3_aa: CASSLRDLSTDTQYF
cdr3_nt: TGTGCCAGCAGTTTACGAGACCTTAGCACAGATACGCAGTATTTT

j_call: TRBJ2-3
v_call: TRBV9
d_call: -
clone_size: -
cdr3_aa: CASSVRKLADSTDTQYF
cdr3_nt: TGTGCCAGCAGCGTTAGGAAACTAGCAGATAGCACAGATACGCAGTATTTT

j_call: TRBJ1-1
v_call: TRBV27
d_call: TRBD1
clone_size: -
cdr3_aa: CASQGGTEAFF
cdr3_nt: TGTGCCAGTCAGGGGGGCACTGAAGCTTTCTTT

j_call: TRBJ2-1
v_call: TRBV2
d_call: -
clone_size: -
cdr3_aa: CASLRAGDLAEQFF
cdr3_nt: TGTGCCAGCCTCCGGGCAGGGGATTTGGCTGAGCAGTTCTTC

j_call: TRBJ2-3
v_call: TRBV19
d_call: -
clone_size: -
cdr3_aa: CASSIRAGARDTQYF
cdr3_nt: TGTGCCAGTAGTATAAGGGCAGGTGCTAGGGATACGCAGTATTTT

j_call: TRBJ1-4
v_call: TRBV7-9
d_call: TRBD1
clone_size: -
cdr3_aa: CASSLGQGFEKLFF
cdr3_nt: TGTGCCAGCAGCTTAGGACAGGGTTTCGAAAAACTGTTTTTT

j_call: TRBJ2-7
v_call: TRBV4-3
d_call: TRBD2
clone_size: -
cdr3_aa: CASSPGTRGSYEQYF
cdr3_nt: TGCGCCAGCAGCCCCGGGACTAGGGGATCCTACGAGCAGTACTTC

j_call: TRBJ2-5
v_call: TRBV19
d_call: -
clone_size: -
cdr3_aa: CASSRLGLETQYF
cdr3_nt: TGTGCCAGTAGCCGCCTAGGTCTGGAGACCCAGTACTTC

j_call: TRBJ2-3
v_call: TRBV29-1
d_call: -
clone_size: -
cdr3_aa: CSAEVAAGTDTQYF
cdr3_nt: TGCAGCGCCGAGGTAGCGGCCGGCACAGATACGCAGTATTTT

j_call: TRBJ2-5
v_call: TRBV30
d_call: TRBD1
clone_size: -
cdr3_aa: CAWNHGTGFQETQYF
cdr3_nt: TGTGCCTGGAATCACGGGACAGGGTTTCAAGAGACCCAGTACTTC